Below are 5 T cell receptor beta chains sequenced from a single sample in a study of cytomegalovirus exposure and HLA in healthy donors. The PCR made use of 60 Vbeta and 13 Jbeta primers. Produced via immunoSEQ multiplex PCR; TCRdb's table is partial and in-frame only. Recorded for this sample: about 160,000 clones. The sample taken for sequencing was PBMCs. These receptors came from a woman aged 60 to 75 in good health and CMV-seronegative.

This chain connects TRBV7-9 to TRBJ2-2; TRBD2 matches at 12 bases. V trimming: 4 bases; J trimming: 0 bases; junction bases outside the gene matches: 6. Germline V gene sequence: CDR1 SEHNR, CDR2 FQNEAQ (reference sequence). This CDR3 region has 18 residues. CDR3 DNA: TGTGCCAGCAGCTCCCCGACTAGCGGGAGTTCGAACACCGGGGAGCTGTTTTTT. It specifies CASSSPTSGSSNTGELFF.

The J gene is TRBJ1-1, the V gene TRBV30; D not resolved. The CDR3 sequence is 14 residues long. V was shortened by 4 bases and J by 11 bases, with 23 bases between the two germline ends. Per the germline V gene, CDR1 is GTSNPN and CDR2 is SVGIG (reference sequence). CDR3 sequence: CAWMAPQLWVAAFF. For the CDR3, the DNA is TGTGCCTGGATGGCCCCTCAACTTTGGGTAGCGGCTTTCTTT.

The chain is built from TRBV7-9 and TRBJ1-1; D perhaps matches TRBD1 (5 bases). V gave up 11 bases and J gave up 0 bases, with 22 bases separating them. The CDR3 covers 16 residues. CDR1 and CDR2 from the germline V gene are SEHNR and FQNEAQ (reference sequence). In nucleotides, the CDR3 is TGTGCCGGAATTAGGCAGGGCTCCCTTATGAACACTGAAGCTTTCTTT. This gives the protein CAGIRQGSLMNTEAFF.

The chain links TRBV25-1 to TRBJ1-4; TRBD1 is a possible D gene (5 bases). Germline CDR1 reads MGHDK; CDR2 reads SYGVNS. The length of the CDR3 is 14 residues. The V end was cut by 3 bases, the J end by 8 bases, with 13 bases between. In DNA, the CDR3 is TGTGCCAGCAGTGAGGGAGGGGCGCGGGAAAAACTGTTTTTT. It yields the protein CASSEGGAREKLFF.

The chain is built from TRBV7-6 and TRBJ1-5; D may be TRBD1 (5 bases). There are 15 residues in the CDR3. Germline CDR1 SGHVS, CDR2 FNYEAQ. V was cut by 6 bases and J by 4 bases, with 16 bases left in between. In DNA form, the CDR3 reads TGTGCCAGCAGTCCAGACGATAGGGGAAATCAGCCCCAGCATTTT. It translates to CASSPDDRGNQPQHF.